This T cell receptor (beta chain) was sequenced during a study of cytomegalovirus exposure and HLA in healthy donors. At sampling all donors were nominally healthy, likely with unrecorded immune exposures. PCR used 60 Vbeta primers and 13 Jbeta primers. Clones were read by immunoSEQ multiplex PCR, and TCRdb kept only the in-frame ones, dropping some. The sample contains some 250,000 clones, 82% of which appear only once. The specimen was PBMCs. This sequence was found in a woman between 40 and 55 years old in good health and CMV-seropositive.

The chain's CDR3 is CASSPSVVSGGDTQYF. The CDR3 DNA follows: TGTGCCAGCAGCCCCTCGGTGGTTAGCGGAGGGGATACGCAGTATTTT. This chain uses TRBV4-2 with TRBJ2-3; D is possibly TRBD2 (6 bases). CDR3 length: 16 residues. Germline V gene sequence: CDR1 LGHNA, CDR2 YNFKEQ. Trimming stripped 4 bases from V and 6 bases from J, with 20 bases between.